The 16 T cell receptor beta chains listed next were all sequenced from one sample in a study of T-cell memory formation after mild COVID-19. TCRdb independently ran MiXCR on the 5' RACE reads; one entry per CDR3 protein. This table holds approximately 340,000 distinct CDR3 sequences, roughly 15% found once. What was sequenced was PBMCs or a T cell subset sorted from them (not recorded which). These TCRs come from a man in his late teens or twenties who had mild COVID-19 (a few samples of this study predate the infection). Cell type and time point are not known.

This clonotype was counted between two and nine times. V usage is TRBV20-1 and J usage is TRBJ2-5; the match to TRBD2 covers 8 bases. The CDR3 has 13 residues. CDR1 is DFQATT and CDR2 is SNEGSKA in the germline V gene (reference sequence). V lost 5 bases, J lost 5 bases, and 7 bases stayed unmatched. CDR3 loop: CSAPRGGHETQYF. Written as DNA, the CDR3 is TGCAGTGCTCCCCGCGGGGGGCACGAGACCCAGTACTTC.

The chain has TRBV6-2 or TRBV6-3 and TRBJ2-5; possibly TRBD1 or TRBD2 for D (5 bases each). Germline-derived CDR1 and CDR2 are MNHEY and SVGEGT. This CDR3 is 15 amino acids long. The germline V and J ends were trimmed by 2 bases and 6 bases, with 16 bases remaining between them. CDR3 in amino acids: CASSYGAVRGQTQYF. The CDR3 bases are TGTGCCAGCAGTTACGGAGCGGTCCGGGGACAGACCCAGTACTTC.

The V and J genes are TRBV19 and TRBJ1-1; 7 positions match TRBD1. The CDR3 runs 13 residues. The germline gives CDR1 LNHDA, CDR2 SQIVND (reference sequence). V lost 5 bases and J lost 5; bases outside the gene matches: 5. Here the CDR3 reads CASSDRDRTEAFF. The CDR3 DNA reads TGTGCCAGTAGTGACAGGGATAGGACTGAAGCTTTCTTT.

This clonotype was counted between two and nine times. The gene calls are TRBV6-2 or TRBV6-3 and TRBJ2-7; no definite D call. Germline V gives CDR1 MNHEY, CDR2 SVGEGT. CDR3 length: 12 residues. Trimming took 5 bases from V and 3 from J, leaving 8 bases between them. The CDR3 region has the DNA TGTGCCAGCAGTCAGGACGGCTACGAGCAGTACGTC. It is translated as CASSQDGYEQYV.

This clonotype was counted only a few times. This CDR3 reads CASDETTGSSYNSPLHF. For the CDR3, the DNA is TGTGCCAGCGATGAGACGACAGGGAGCTCCTATAATTCACCCCTCCACTTT. The chain links TRBV6-6 to TRBJ1-6, with 7 positions matching TRBD1. CDR3 length equals 17 residues. J was trimmed by 0 bases and V by 8 bases; bases with no gene match: 10. CDR1 and CDR2 (germline): MNHNY, SVGAGI (reference sequence).

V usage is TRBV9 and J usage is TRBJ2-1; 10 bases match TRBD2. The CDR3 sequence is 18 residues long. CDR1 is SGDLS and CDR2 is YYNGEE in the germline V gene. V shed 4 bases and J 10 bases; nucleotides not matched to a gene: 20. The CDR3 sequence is CASSPWGRSGGGRDEQFF. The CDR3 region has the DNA TGTGCCAGCAGCCCATGGGGCCGGAGCGGGGGGGGCCGCGACGAGCAGTTCTTC.

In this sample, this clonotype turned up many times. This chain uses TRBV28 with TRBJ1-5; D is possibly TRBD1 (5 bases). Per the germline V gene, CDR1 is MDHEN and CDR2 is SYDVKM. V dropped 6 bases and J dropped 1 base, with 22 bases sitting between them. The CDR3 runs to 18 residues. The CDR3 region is CASSEFAGYRDSNQPQHF. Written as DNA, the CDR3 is TGTGCCAGCAGCGAGTTTGCGGGCTACCGGGACAGCAATCAGCCCCAGCATTTT.

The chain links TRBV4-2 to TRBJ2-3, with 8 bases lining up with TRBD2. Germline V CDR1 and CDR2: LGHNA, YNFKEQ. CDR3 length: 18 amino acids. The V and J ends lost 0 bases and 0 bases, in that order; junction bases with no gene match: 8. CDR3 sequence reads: CASSQDGGDGYSTDTQYF. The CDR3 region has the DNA TGTGCCAGCAGCCAAGACGGGGGGGACGGATATAGCACAGATACGCAGTATTTT.

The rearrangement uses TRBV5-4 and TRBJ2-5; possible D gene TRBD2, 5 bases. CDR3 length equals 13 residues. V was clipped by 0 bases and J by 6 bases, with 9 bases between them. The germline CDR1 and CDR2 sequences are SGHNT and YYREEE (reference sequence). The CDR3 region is CASSLAEGQTQYF. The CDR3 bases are TGTGCCAGCAGCTTGGCCGAGGGCCAGACCCAGTACTTC. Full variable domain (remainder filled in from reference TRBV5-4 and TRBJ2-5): ETGVTQSPTHLIKTRGQQVTLRCSSQSGHNTVSWYQQALGQGPQFIFQYYREEENGRGNFPPRFSGLQFPNYSSELNVNALELDDSALYLCASSLAEGQTQYFGPGTRLLVL.

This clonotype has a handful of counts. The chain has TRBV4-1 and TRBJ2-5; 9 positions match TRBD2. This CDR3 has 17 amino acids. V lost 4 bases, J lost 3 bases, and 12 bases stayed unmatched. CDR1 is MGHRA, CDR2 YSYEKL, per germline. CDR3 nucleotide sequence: TGCGCCAGCAGCCGACTAGCGGCTGGACTCCTAAAAGAGACCCAGTACTTC. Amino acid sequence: CASSRLAAGLLKETQYF.

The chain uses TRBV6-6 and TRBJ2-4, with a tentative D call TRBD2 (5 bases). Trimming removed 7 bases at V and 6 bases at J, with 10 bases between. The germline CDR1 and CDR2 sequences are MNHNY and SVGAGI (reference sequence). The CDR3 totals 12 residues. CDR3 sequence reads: CASTGTGNIQYF. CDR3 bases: TGTGCCAGCACGGGAACGGGAAACATTCAGTACTTC.

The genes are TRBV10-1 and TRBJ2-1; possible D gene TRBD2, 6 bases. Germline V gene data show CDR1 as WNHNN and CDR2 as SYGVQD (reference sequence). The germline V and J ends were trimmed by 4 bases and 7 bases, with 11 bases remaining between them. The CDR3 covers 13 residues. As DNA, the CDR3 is TGCGCCAGCAGTGGACTAGTGGGGAATGAGCAGTTCTTC. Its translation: CASSGLVGNEQFF.

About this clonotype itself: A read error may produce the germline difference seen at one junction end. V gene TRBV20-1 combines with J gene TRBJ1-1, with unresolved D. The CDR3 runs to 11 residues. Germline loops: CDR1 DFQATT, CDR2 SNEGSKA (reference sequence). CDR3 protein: CSAREGTEAFF. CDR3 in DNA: TGCAGTGCCAGAGAGGGCACTGAAGCTTTCTTT.

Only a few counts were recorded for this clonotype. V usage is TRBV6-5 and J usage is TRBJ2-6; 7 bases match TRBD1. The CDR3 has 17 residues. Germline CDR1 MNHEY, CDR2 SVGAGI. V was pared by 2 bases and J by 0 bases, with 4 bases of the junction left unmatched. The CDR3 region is CASSYRQGVSGANVLTF. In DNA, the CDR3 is TGTGCCAGCAGTTACCGCCAGGGGGTCTCTGGGGCCAACGTCCTGACTTTC.

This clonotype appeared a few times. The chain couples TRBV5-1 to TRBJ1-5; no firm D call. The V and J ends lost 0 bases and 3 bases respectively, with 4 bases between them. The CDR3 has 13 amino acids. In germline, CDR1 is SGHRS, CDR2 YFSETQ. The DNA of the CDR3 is TGCGCCAGCAGCTTGGACGCCAATCAGCCCCAGCATTTT. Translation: CASSLDANQPQHF.

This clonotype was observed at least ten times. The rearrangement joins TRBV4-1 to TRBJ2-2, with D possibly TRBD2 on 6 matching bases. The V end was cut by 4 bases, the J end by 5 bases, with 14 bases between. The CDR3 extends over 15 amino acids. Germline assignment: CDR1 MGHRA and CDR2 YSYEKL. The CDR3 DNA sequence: TGCGCCAGCAGCCCCCCGTGGGGGGAGACCGGGGAGCTGTTTTTT. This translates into CASSPPWGETGELFF.